The following is a T cell receptor beta chain sequence with its context. It has no known antigen specificity. Qualities for individual bases were not recorded, and no much larger clone is one base off. This entry comes from a study of T-cell reconstitution after alpha-beta-depleted transplantation in children (dated by TCRdb to the mid-2010s). Concerning the study at large: T-cell immune reconstitution after TCRalphabeta/CD19-depleted allogeneic hematopoietic cell transplantation in children was quantitatively tracked in the study by means of TCR repertoire profiling. What the authors observed across the whole study: The high TCRbeta diversity at day 60 in some patients was ascribed to recipient T cells and intrathymic progenitors that had survived conditioning. Over subsequent months, a decline in hyperexpanded clone frequencies was noted, and after one year, T-cell counts and TCRbeta diversity were mostly ascribed to newly produced T cells. About two months after transplant, the apparently early recovery of alphabetaT-cell counts reportedly depended on just several hundred clones that had expanded rapidly and came from non-depleted graft cells.

The treatment or condition label of this sample denotes: allogeneic hematopoietic cell transplantation with graft depleted of TCRalphabeta T cells and CD19 B cells. The children who served as transplant recipients had been given grafts of TCRalphabeta/CD19-depleted allogeneic hematopoietic cells. Preparation of the library involved PCR. These reads were obtained on an Illumina HiSeq 2500. To normalize quantification of the TCRbeta repertoire, the TCR libraries were built with molecular barcoding that relied on unique molecular identifiers. TCRdb itself trimmed the public reads at Q25 with fastp, ran MiXCR and retained productive beta chains. Each record represents a unique CDR3 protein, reported with the most common genes and DNA among its rows. This sample comprises a few hundred thousand distinct CDR3 sequences, under 15% of them detected only once. Of the sample, over 2% falls within the top ten clones.

V and J lose 5 bases and 0 bases, and a span of 10 bases separates them. CDR1 and CDR2 are drawn from the germline V gene (reference sequence): MNHEY, SMNVEV. The CDR3 has 14 amino acids, counting the end cysteine and phenylalanine. This entry keeps only the CDR3 DNA: 42 bases, framed from base 1. Here the sequenced sample was PBMCs, mostly from graft donor cells, taken 360 days after TCRalphabeta/CD19-depleted stem cell transplant. The rearranged segments are TRBV27 and TRBJ2-5; the D gene assignment is ambiguous. This sequence was found in a male patient younger than 18 who had a stem cell transplant for acute myeloid leukemia, so the T cells may come from the graft donor. The CDR3 region has the sequence CASSPRLHQETQYF. DNA sequence: TGTGCCAGCAGTCCCCGACTGCACCAAGAGACCCAGTACTTC.